A selection of T cell receptor beta chains follows, all from one sample in a study of OX40 agonist ivuxolimab in advanced cancers. Measured with immunoSEQ multiplex PCR; TCRdb has only the in-frame clones, and not every one. The sample records around 69,000 clones, approximately 85% being singletons. The sequenced sample was CD4+ or CD8+ T cells sorted from blood, obtained in a trial of the OX40 agonist ivuxolimab. Source of these receptors: an adult with an advanced solid tumor such as melanoma, head and neck, liver or kidney cancer. CDR3s include the opening cysteine and the closing phenylalanine or tryptophan. D genes are given only for firm matches. Expanded clones get a size class; other rows say once, few or many, or leave the size out.

j_gene | len | d_gene | v_gene | abundance | CDR3aa | CDR3nt
TRBJ1-5 | 13 | . | TRBV27 | . | CASSARDNQPQHF | TGTGCCAGCAGTGCCCGAGACAATCAGCCCCAGCATTTT
TRBJ2-5 | 14 | . | TRBV5-6 | . | CASSSLGSQETQYF | TGTGCCAGCAGCTCGCTAGGAAGCCAAGAGACCCAGTACTTC
TRBJ1-2 | 16 | . | TRBV19 | . | CASNGDRSGDGTGYTF | TGTGCCAGTAATGGGGATAGATCAGGGGACGGAACTGGCTACACCTTC
TRBJ1-3 | 17 | . | TRBV27 | . | CASSLVGGPGSGNTIYF | TGTGCCAGCAGTTTGGTTGGAGGCCCGGGCTCTGGAAACACCATATATTTT
TRBJ1-5 | 15 | TRBD1 | TRBV30 | many | CAWKSRTGENQPQHF | TGTGCCTGGAAGAGTAGGACAGGGGAAAATCAGCCCCAGCATTTT
TRBJ1-1 | 15 | . | TRBV11-3 | once | CASSATDTLLSEAFF | TGTGCCAGCAGCGCAACAGATACGCTGCTATCTGAAGCTTTCTTT
TRBJ1-5 | 15 | . | TRBV15 | few | CATSRDKGYNQPQHF | TGTGCCACCAGCAGAGATAAGGGTTACAATCAGCCCCAGCATTTT
TRBJ1-2 | 11 | . | TRBV10-3 | . | CAISPGLGYTF | TGTGCCATCAGCCCAGGGTTGGGCTACACCTTC
TRBJ2-1 | 16 | TRBD1 | TRBV30 | . | CAWSPLGQGSYNEQFF | TGTGCCTGGAGTCCGCTCGGACAGGGGTCCTACAATGAGCAGTTCTTC
TRBJ1-1 | 12 | . | TRBV27 | . | CASSKEGTEAFF | TGTGCCAGCAGTAAGGAGGGGACTGAAGCTTTCTTT